This T cell receptor (beta chain) derives from a study of blood T cell repertoires in COVID-19. For the study at large: Sample material is recorded as cDNA or gDNA derived from T cells, B-cell-depleted T cells, or PBMCs.

The V end lost 7 bases, the J end lost 1 base, and 10 bases lay between the germline ends. This CDR3 is 13 amino acids long. Germline V gene data show CDR1 as KGHSH and CDR2 as LQKENI. Profiled with immunoSEQ multiplex PCR; TCRdb holds only in-frame clones, not every one. This table holds 200,000 to 250,000 clones, approximately 81% found once. Material: peripheral blood. The TCR originated in an elderly woman with acute or convalescent COVID-19. V and J are TRBV18 and TRBJ1-1; D is ambiguous. The CDR3: CASLPRENTEAFF. For the CDR3, the DNA is TGTGCCAGCTTACCGAGGGAGAACACTGAAGCTTTCTTT.